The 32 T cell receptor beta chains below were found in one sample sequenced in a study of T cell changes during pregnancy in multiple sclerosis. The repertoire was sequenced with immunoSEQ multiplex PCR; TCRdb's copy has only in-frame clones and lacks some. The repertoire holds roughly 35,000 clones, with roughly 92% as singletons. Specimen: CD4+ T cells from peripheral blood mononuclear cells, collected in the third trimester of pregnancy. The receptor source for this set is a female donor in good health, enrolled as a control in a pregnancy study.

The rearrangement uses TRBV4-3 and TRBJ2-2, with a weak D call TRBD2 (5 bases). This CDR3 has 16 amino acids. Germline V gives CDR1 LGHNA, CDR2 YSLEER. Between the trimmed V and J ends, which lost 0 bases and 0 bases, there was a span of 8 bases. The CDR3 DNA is TGCGCCAGCAGCCAAGAGGTGGACTCGAACACCGGGGAGCTGTTTTTT. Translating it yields CASSQEVDSNTGELFF.

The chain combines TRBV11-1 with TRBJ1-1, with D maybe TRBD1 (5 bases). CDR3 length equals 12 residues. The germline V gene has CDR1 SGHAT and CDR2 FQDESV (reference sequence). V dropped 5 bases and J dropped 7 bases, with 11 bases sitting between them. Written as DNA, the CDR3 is TGTGCCAGCAGCGAGAACAGGCGTGAAGCTTTCTTT. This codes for CASSENRREAFF.

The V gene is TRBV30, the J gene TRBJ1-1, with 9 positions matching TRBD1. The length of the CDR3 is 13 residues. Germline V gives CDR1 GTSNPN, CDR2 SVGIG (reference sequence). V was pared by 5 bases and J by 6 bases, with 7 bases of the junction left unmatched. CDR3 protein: CAWAGQGFPEAFF. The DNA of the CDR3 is TGTGCCTGGGCCGGACAGGGGTTCCCTGAAGCTTTCTTT. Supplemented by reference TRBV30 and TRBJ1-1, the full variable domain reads SQTIHQWPATLVQPVGSPLSLECTVEGTSNPNLYWYRQAAGRGLQLLFYSVGIGQISSEVPQNLSASRPQDRQFILSSKKLLLSDSGFYLCAWAGQGFPEAFFGQGTRLTVV.

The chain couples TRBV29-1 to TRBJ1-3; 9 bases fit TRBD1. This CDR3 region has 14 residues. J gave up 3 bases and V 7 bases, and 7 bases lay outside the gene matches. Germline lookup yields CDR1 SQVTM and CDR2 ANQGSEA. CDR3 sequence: CSGTGVGGGNTIYF. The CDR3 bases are TGCAGCGGGACAGGGGTCGGTGGTGGAAACACCATATATTTT. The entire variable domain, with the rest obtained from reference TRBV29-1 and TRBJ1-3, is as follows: SAVISQKPSRDICQRGTSLTIQCQVDSQVTMMFWYRQQPGQSLTLIATANQGSEATYESGFVIDKFPISRPNLTFSTLTVSNMSPEDSSIYLCSGTGVGGGNTIYFGEGSWLTVV.

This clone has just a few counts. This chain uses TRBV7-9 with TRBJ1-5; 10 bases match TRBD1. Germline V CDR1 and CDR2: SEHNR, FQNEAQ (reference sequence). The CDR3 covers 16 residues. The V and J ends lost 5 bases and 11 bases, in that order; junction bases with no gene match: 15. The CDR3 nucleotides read TGTGCCAGCAGCGCCACCGGGACAGGGGTCAGGGGATCCCAGCATTTT. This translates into CASSATGTGVRGSQHF.

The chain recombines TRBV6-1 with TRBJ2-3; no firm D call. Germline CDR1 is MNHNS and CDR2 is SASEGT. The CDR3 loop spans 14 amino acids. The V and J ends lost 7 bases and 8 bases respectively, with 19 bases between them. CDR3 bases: TGTGCCAGCACACCCCCGACGGTTACGGGTACGCAGTATTTT. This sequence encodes CASTPPTVTGTQYF.

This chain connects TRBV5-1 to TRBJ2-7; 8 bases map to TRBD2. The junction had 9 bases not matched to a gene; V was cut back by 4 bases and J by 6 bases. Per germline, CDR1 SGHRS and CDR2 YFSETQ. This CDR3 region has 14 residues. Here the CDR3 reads CASSVSSGFAEQYF. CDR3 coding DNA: TGCGCCAGCAGCGTATCTAGCGGGTTCGCCGAGCAGTACTTC.

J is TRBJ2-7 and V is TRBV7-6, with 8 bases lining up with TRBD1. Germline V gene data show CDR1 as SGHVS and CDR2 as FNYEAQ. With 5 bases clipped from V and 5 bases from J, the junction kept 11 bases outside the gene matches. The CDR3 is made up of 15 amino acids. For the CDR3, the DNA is TGTGCCAGCAGCATCGGGACAGGAGCGAGCCACGAGCAGTACTTC. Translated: CASSIGTGASHEQYF.

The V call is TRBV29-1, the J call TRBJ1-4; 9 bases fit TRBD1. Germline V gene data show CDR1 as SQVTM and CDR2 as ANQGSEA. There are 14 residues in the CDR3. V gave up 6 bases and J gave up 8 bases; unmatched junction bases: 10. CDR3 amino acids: CSVNTGGAPEKLFF. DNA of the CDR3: TGCAGCGTGAATACAGGGGGCGCCCCCGAAAAACTGTTTTTT.

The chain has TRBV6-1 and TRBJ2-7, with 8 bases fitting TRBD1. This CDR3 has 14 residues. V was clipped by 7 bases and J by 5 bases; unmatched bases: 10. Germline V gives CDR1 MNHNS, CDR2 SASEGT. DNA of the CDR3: TGTGCCAGCAAGGTCGGACAGGGTGGGGACGAGCAGTACTTC. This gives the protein CASKVGQGGDEQYF.

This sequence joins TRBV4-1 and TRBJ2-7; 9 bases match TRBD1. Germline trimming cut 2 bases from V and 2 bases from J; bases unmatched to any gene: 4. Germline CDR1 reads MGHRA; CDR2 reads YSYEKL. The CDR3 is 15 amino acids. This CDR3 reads CASSQPGQGPYEQYF. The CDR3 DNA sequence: TGCGCCAGCAGCCAACCGGGACAGGGCCCCTACGAGCAGTACTTC.

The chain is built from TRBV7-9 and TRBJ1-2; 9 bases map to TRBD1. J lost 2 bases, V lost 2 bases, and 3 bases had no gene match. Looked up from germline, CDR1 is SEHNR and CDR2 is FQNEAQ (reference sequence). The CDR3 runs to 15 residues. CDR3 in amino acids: CASSLHGQGNYGYTF. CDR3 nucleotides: TGTGCCAGCAGCTTACATGGACAGGGGAACTATGGCTACACCTTC.

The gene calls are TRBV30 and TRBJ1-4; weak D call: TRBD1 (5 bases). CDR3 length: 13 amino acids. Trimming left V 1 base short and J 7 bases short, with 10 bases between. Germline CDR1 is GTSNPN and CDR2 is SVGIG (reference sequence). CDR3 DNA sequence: TGTGCCTGGAGTGATGGGGGAGGTGAAAAACTGTTTTTT. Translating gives CAWSDGGGEKLFF.

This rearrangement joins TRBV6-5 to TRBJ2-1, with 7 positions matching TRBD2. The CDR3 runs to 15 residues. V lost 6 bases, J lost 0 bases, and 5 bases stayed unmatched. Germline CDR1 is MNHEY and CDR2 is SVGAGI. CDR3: CASRTRGSSYNEQFF. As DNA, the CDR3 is TGTGCCAGCAGAACGCGGGGGAGCTCCTACAATGAGCAGTTCTTC.

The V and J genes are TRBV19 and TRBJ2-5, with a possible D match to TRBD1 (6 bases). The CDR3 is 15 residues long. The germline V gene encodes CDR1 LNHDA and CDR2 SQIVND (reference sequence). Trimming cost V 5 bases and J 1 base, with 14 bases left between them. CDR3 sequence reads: CASSFGQTFQETQYF. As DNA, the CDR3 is TGTGCCAGTAGTTTCGGACAGACTTTCCAAGAGACCCAGTACTTC.

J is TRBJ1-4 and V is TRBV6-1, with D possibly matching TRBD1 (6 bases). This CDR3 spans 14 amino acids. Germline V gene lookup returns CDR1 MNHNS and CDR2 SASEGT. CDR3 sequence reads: CASQWGPTAEKLFF. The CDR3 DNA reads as TGTGCTTCCCAGTGGGGGCCCACGGCTGAAAAACTGTTTTTT.

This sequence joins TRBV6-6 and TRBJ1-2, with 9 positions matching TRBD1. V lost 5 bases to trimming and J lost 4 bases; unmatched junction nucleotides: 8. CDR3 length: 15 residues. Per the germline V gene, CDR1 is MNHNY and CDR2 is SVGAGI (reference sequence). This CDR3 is CASSDHTDRGYGYTF. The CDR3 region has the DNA TGTGCCAGCAGTGACCATACGGACAGGGGCTATGGCTACACCTTC.

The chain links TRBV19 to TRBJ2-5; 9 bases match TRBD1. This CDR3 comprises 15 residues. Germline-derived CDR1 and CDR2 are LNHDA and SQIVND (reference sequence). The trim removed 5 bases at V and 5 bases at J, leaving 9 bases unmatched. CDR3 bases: TGTGCCAGTAGTCCCCAGGGGACAGGGCAGGAGACCCAGTACTTC. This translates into CASSPQGTGQETQYF.

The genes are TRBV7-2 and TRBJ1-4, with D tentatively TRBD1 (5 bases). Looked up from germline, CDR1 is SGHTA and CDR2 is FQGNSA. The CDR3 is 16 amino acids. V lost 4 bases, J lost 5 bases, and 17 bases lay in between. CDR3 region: CASSSRLTAWNEKLFF. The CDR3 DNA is TGTGCCAGCAGCTCGCGCCTGACAGCTTGGAATGAAAAACTGTTTTTT.

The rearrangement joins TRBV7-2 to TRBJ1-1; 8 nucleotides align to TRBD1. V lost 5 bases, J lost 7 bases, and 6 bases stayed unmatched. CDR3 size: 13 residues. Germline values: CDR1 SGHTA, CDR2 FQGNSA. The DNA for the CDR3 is TGTGCCAGCAGCAAAGAAACAGGGGGTGAAGCTTTCTTT. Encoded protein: CASSKETGGEAFF.

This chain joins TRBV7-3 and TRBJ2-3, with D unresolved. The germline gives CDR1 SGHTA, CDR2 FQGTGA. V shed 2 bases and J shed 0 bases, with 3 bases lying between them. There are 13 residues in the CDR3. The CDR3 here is CASSLGSTDTQYF. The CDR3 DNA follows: TGTGCCAGCAGCTTAGGCAGCACAGATACGCAGTATTTT.

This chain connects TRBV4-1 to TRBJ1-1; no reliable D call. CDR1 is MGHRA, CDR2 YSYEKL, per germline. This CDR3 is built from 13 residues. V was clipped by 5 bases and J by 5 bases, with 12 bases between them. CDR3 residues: CASSKTLRTEAFF. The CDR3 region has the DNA TGCGCCAGCAGCAAAACCCTCCGGACTGAAGCTTTCTTT.

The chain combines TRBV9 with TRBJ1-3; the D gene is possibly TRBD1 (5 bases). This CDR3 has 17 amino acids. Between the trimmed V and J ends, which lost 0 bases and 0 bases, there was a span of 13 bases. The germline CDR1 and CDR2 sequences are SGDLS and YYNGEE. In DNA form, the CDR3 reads TGTGCCAGCAGCGTAGTACCCACAGGTTACTCTGGAAACACCATATATTTT. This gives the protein CASSVVPTGYSGNTIYF. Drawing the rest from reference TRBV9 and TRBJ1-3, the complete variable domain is DSGVTQTPKHLITATGQRVTLRCSPRSGDLSVYWYQQSLDQGLQFLIQYYNGEERAKGNILERFSAQQFPDLHSELNLSSLELGDSALYFCASSVVPTGYSGNTIYFGEGSWLTVV.

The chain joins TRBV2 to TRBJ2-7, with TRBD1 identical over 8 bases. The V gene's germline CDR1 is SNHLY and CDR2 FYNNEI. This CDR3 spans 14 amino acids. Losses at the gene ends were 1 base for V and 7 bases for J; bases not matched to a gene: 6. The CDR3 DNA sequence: TGTGCCAGCAGTGAAGTGGGACAGGCTGCGGAGCAGTACTTC. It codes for CASSEVGQAAEQYF.

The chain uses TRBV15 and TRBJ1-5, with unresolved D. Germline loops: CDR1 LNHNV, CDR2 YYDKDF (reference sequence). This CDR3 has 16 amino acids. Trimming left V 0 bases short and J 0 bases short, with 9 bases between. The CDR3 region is CATSRDSGYSNQPQHF. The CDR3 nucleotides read TGTGCCACCAGCAGAGATTCAGGTTATAGCAATCAGCCCCAGCATTTT. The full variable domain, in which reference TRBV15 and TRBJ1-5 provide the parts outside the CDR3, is DAMVIQNPRYQVTQFGKPVTLSCSQTLNHNVMYWYQQKSSQAPKLLFHYYDKDFNNEADTPDNFQSRRPNTSFCFLDIRSPGLGDTAMYLCATSRDSGYSNQPQHFGDGTRLSIL.

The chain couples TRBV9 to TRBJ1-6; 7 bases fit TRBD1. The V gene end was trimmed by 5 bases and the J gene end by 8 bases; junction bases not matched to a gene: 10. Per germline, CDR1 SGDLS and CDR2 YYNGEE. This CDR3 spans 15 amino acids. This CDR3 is CASSPSTGTHSPLHF. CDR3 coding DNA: TGTGCCAGCAGTCCATCGACAGGGACGCATTCACCCCTCCACTTT.

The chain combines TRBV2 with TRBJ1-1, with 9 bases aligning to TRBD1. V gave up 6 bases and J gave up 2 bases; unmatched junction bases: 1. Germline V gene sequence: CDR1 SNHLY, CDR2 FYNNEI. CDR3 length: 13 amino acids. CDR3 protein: CASRGQGNTEAFF. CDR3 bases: TGTGCCAGCAGGGGACAGGGAAACACTGAAGCTTTCTTT.

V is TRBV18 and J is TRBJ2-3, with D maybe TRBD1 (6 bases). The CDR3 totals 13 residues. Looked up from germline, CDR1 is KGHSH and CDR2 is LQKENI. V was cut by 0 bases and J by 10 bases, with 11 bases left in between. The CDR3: CASSPPTGGSQYF. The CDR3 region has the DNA TGTGCCAGCTCACCACCGACAGGCGGCTCGCAGTATTTT. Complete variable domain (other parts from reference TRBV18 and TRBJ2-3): NAGVMQNPRHLVRRRGQEARLRCSPMKGHSHVYWYRQLPEEGLKFMVYLQKENIIDESGMPKERFSAEFPKEGPSILRIQQVVRGDSAAYFCASSPPTGGSQYFGPGTRLTVL.

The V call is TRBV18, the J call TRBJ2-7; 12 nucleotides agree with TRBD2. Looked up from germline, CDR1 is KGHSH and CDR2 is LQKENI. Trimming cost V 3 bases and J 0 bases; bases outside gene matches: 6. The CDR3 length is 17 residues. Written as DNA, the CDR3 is TGTGCCAGCTCACCGCCCGGACTAGCGGGGAGCTCCTACGAGCAGTACTTC. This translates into CASSPPGLAGSSYEQYF.

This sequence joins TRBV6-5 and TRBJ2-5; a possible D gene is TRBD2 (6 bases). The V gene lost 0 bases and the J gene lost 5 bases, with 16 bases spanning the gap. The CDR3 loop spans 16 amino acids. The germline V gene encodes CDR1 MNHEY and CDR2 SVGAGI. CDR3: CASSYSFGVAGETQYF. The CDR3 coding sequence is TGTGCCAGCAGTTACTCGTTTGGAGTGGCGGGGGAGACCCAGTACTTC.

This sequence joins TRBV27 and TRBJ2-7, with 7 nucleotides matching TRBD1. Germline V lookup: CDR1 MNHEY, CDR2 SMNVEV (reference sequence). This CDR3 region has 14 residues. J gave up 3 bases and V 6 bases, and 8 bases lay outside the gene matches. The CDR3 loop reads CASRKYGQDYEQYF. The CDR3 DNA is TGTGCCAGCAGAAAATACGGACAGGACTACGAGCAGTACTTC.

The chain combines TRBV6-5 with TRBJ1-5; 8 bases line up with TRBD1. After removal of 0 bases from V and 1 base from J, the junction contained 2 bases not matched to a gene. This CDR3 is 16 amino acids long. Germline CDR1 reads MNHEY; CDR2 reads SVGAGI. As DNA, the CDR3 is TGTGCCAGCAGTTACTCGTGGACAGGGAGCAATCAGCCCCAGCATTTT. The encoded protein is CASSYSWTGSNQPQHF.